A single sample is the source of the 20 T cell receptor beta chains below, sequenced in a study of blood T cell repertoires in COVID-19. The data were produced by immunoSEQ multiplex PCR, yet TCRdb's version contains in-frame clones alone and is incomplete. The sample consists of hundreds of thousands of clones, around nine tenths of them appearing once. Material for sequencing was peripheral blood. The receptor set was obtained from a woman aged 25 to 39 with acute or convalescent COVID-19.

V and J are TRBV5-8 and TRBJ1-3; tentative D call: TRBD1 (6 bases). The CDR3 runs to 14 residues. V was trimmed by 4 bases and J by 3 bases, leaving 11 bases between them. Germline V lookup: CDR1 SGHTS, CDR2 YDEGEE. The chain's CDR3 is CASSPRGHGNTIYF. As DNA, the CDR3 is TGTGCCAGCAGCCCCAGGGGCCATGGAAACACCATATATTTT.

The chain combines TRBV27 with TRBJ2-1; D perhaps matches TRBD2 (7 bases). The germline gives CDR1 MNHEY, CDR2 SMNVEV (reference sequence). The ends were cut back, 8 bases at V and 2 bases at J, with 16 bases in the middle. This CDR3 has 15 amino acids. Written as DNA, the CDR3 is TGTGCCAGCTCCCCCCCGGGGGGCCCCTACAATGAGCAGTTCTTC. Translation gives CASSPPGGPYNEQFF.

This clone has a single count. The rearrangement joins TRBV5-1 to TRBJ2-6, with D tentatively TRBD2 (6 bases). Trimming stripped 0 bases from V and 1 base from J, with 8 bases between. Germline CDR1 reads SGHRS; CDR2 reads YFSETQ. CDR3 size: 16 residues. CDR3 sequence reads: CASSLGRDSGANVLTF. The CDR3 nucleotides are TGCGCCAGCAGCTTGGGGCGGGATTCTGGGGCCAACGTCCTGACTTTC.

The chain links TRBV3-1 (or the pseudogene TRBV3-2) to TRBJ1-2; D perhaps matches TRBD1 (6 bases). This CDR3 comprises 16 residues. Deletions cut 0 bases from V and 4 bases from J, with 15 bases between. CDR1 is LGHDT, CDR2 YNNKEL, per germline (reference sequence). The CDR3 DNA follows: TGTGCCAGCAGCCAAGACCTACAGGGATTTGGCTATGGCTACACCTTC. Translation gives CASSQDLQGFGYGYTF.

The rearrangement joins TRBV2 to TRBJ2-7; 7 bases fit TRBD1. Germline V CDR1 and CDR2: SNHLY, FYNNEI. With V trimmed by 7 bases and J by 2 bases, 11 bases remained unmatched. The CDR3 runs to 15 residues. The DNA of the CDR3 is TGTGCCAGCAAAGATAAGGGGGCAAACACCTACGAGCAGTACTTC. Amino acids: CASKDKGANTYEQYF. The full variable domain, rest sourced from reference TRBV2 and TRBJ2-7, is EPEVTQTPSHQVTQMGQEVILRCVPISNHLYFYWYRQILGQKVEFLVSFYNNEISEKSEIFDDQFSVERPDGSNFTLKIRSTKLEDSAMYFCASKDKGANTYEQYFGPGTRLTVT.

The chain uses TRBV14 and TRBJ1-2; 8 bases fit TRBD1. Germline V CDR1 and CDR2: SGHDN, FVKESK. CDR3 length: 14 amino acids. J gave up 2 bases and V 4 bases, and 3 bases lay outside the gene matches. The CDR3 protein is CASSPRTGNYGYTF. DNA of the CDR3: TGTGCCAGCAGCCCGCGGACAGGGAACTATGGCTACACCTTC.

To note about this clone: This sample includes further DNA sequences coding for the same CDR3. The chain recombines TRBV7-9 with TRBJ2-7; 7 bases are shared with TRBD1. This CDR3 contains 13 residues. CDR1 and CDR2 (germline): SEHNR, FQNEAQ (reference sequence). After removal of 4 bases from V and 3 bases from J, the junction contained 3 bases not matched to a gene. CDR3 in amino acids: CASSSGQNYEQYF. CDR3 nucleotide sequence: TGTGCCAGCAGCTCGGGACAGAACTACGAGCAGTACTTC.

As DNA, the CDR3 is TGTGCCAGTAGTCTCCGGGACAGGGACGTTAAGCAGTACTTC. Its translation is CASSLRDRDVKQYF. The chain is built from TRBV19 and TRBJ2-7; 9 bases agree with TRBD1. Trimming removed 5 bases from V and 8 bases from J; junction bases left unmatched: 10. The CDR3 runs to 14 residues. Germline loops: CDR1 LNHDA, CDR2 SQIVND (reference sequence).

The chain joins TRBV2 to TRBJ2-3; 8 bases fit TRBD2. Germline lookup yields CDR1 SNHLY and CDR2 FYNNEI. Germline trimming cut 7 bases from V and 2 bases from J; bases unmatched to any gene: 5. The CDR3 totals 14 residues. CDR3: CASTTSGYTDTQYF. The CDR3 DNA reads TGTGCCAGCACTACTAGCGGATACACAGATACGCAGTATTTT. The full variable domain, completed using reference TRBV2 and TRBJ2-3, is EPEVTQTPSHQVTQMGQEVILRCVPISNHLYFYWYRQILGQKVEFLVSFYNNEISEKSEIFDDQFSVERPDGSNFTLKIRSTKLEDSAMYFCASTTSGYTDTQYFGPGTRLTVL.

The chain employs TRBV19 and TRBJ2-2, with 7 bases that match TRBD1. The ends lost 2 bases at V and 6 bases at J; junction bases unmatched: 9. This CDR3 comprises 16 residues. CDR1 and CDR2 (germline): LNHDA, SQIVND (reference sequence). CDR3 in DNA: TGTGCCAGTAGTATACGTCGACAGGGAATAGCCGGGGAGCTGTTTTTT. It encodes CASSIRRQGIAGELFF.

Regarding this clone: This specimen includes other DNA sequences encoding the same CDR3. The rearrangement joins TRBV28 to TRBJ1-1; no clear D gene. The germline gives CDR1 MDHEN, CDR2 SYDVKM. The CDR3 is 13 residues long. With 1 base removed from V and 1 base from J, the gap between germline ends came to 4 bases. CDR3: CASSLLANTEAFF. CDR3 nucleotide sequence: TGTGCCAGCAGTTTATTAGCGAACACTGAAGCTTTCTTT.

The V gene is TRBV5-1, the J gene TRBJ1-1; D is undetermined. Trimming stripped 0 bases from V and 2 bases from J, with 8 bases between. The CDR3 extends over 14 amino acids. CDR1 is SGHRS and CDR2 is YFSETQ in the germline V gene. As DNA, the CDR3 is TGCGCCAGCAGCTTGGTGGCAGTAAACACTGAAGCTTTCTTT. Encoded protein: CASSLVAVNTEAFF.

V is TRBV6-2 or TRBV6-3 and J is TRBJ2-3, with 8 nucleotides matching TRBD2. Trimming at V came to 2 bases and at J to 2 bases, leaving 6 bases not matched to a gene. This CDR3 is built from 16 residues. Germline loops: CDR1 MNHEY, CDR2 SVGEGT. In DNA form, the CDR3 reads TGTGCCAGCAGTTACGTGAGCGGGGGCTCCACAGATACGCAGTATTTT. Residues: CASSYVSGGSTDTQYF.

This clone was counted once. This chain uses TRBV14 with TRBJ2-3, with D perhaps TRBD2 (6 bases). Trimming took 1 base from V and 3 from J, leaving 11 bases between them. The germline V gene has CDR1 SGHDN and CDR2 FVKESK. The CDR3 has 15 residues. In DNA, the CDR3 is TGTGCCAGCAGCCAAGTTCTTGCGGGAACAGATACGCAGTATTTT. Translation: CASSQVLAGTDTQYF.

The chain couples TRBV11-2 to TRBJ2-5, with TRBD2 identical over 11 bases. V trimming: 7 bases; J trimming: 0 bases; junction bases outside the gene matches: 10. The CDR3 totals 17 residues. Germline V gives CDR1 SGHAT, CDR2 FQNNGV. The CDR3 spells CASNHPSGGPNQETQYF. The CDR3 nucleotides are TGTGCCAGCAACCACCCTAGCGGGGGGCCAAACCAAGAGACCCAGTACTTC.

This clone came up many times. CDR3 nucleotide sequence: TGTGCCAGCAGCCAAGCAAAGGGACAGGGGTTGGGGGAGACCCAGTACTTC. Amino acids: CASSQAKGQGLGETQYF. The rearrangement uses TRBV4-2 and TRBJ2-5, with 10 bases aligning to TRBD1. With 1 base clipped from V and 5 bases from J, the junction kept 10 bases outside the gene matches. Germline lookup yields CDR1 LGHNA and CDR2 YNFKEQ. This CDR3 has 17 residues.

V and J are TRBV25-1 and TRBJ1-1; TRBD1 is a possible D gene (6 bases). CDR3 size: 13 residues. Germline lookup yields CDR1 MGHDK and CDR2 SYGVNS. Trimming stripped 7 bases from V and 3 bases from J, with 12 bases between. CDR3: CASTEYRDTEAFF. CDR3 nucleotide sequence: TGTGCCAGCACAGAATACAGGGACACTGAAGCTTTCTTT.

The rearrangement uses TRBV7-9 and TRBJ2-2; D may be TRBD1 (6 bases). V was shortened by 5 bases and J by 4 bases, with 17 bases between the two germline ends. This CDR3 is built from 16 residues. Germline V gene data show CDR1 as SEHNR and CDR2 as FQNEAQ (reference sequence). Here the CDR3 DNA reads TGTGCCAGCAGCCCCGAAACAGGGTTCGTCACCGGGGAGCTGTTTTTT. Translated, it gives CASSPETGFVTGELFF.

V and J are TRBV2 and TRBJ1-5, with TRBD1 matching 8 bases. After removal of 2 bases from V and 4 bases from J, the junction contained 4 bases not matched to a gene. Per germline, CDR1 SNHLY and CDR2 FYNNEI. There are 15 residues in the CDR3. The CDR3 region has the DNA TGTGCCAGCAGTGAACTAGGACAGGGTAATCAGCCCCAGCATTTT. As protein: CASSELGQGNQPQHF.

This clone has only one observation. The chain recombines TRBV9 with TRBJ2-7; TRBD1 might be the D (5 bases). Germline V gene lookup returns CDR1 SGDLS and CDR2 YYNGEE. The V and J ends lost 5 bases and 0 bases respectively, with 12 bases between them. This CDR3 has 14 amino acids. The CDR3 DNA is TGTGCCAGCAGTGCTACGGACAACTCCTACGAGCAGTACTTC. It specifies CASSATDNSYEQYF.